This is a list of T cell receptor beta chains from one sample in a study of blood T cell repertoires in COVID-19. TCRdb's table, derived via immunoSEQ multiplex PCR, lists solely in-frame clones and lacks some. The sample lists 110,000 to 150,000 clones, approximately 84% occurring once. The specimen sequenced was PBMCs or T cells enriched from blood (not recorded which). These receptors all come from a man aged 40-55 years with acute COVID-19. Both conserved end residues are part of each CDR3. The order of the fields is J gene, clone size, V gene, D gene, CDR3 DNA, CDR3 protein. A D gene is named only where the DNA matches it firmly. Size is omitted from some rows. Given values are once, few, many or a class for expanded clones.

TRBJ2-7,NA,TRBV11-2,NA,TGTGCCAGCAGCCCCCCGGGAGGGGGCGGTTTCTTC,CASSPPGGGGFF
TRBJ1-3,once,TRBV4-3,NA,TGCGCCAGCAGCCAAGATAGGCGGATAGGAAACACCATATATTTT,CASSQDRRIGNTIYF
TRBJ2-7,NA,TRBV6-5,NA,TGTGCCAGCAGTTTGGGTGGTTGGGGCCCCTACGAGCAGTACTTC,CASSLGGWGPYEQYF
TRBJ1-1,NA,TRBV5-4,NA,TGTGCCAGCAGCTTGGGGACAGCCATGAACACTGAAGCTTTCTTT,CASSLGTAMNTEAFF
TRBJ2-1,NA,TRBV15,TRBD2,TGTGCCACCAGCAGAGATAGCCCGGGGGGGGCTAGCAATGAGCAGTTCTTC,CATSRDSPGGASNEQFF
TRBJ2-3,NA,TRBV5-1,TRBD2,TGCGCCAGCAGCGGACTAGCGGGAACAACTAGCACAGATACGCAGTATTTT,CASSGLAGTTSTDTQYF
TRBJ2-1,few,TRBV2,NA,TGTGCCAGCAGTGGGAGCAATGAGCAGTTCTTC,CASSGSNEQFF
TRBJ1-1,NA,TRBV3-1/TRBV3-2,NA,TGTGCCAGCAGCCAAGAGCCGGACTCATTTGAAGCTTTCTTT,CASSQEPDSFEAFF
TRBJ1-1,NA,TRBV29-1,TRBD1,TGCAGCGCCCGGACAGGGGATATGAACACTGAAGCTTTCTTT,CSARTGDMNTEAFF
TRBJ2-7,NA,TRBV7-2,NA,TGTGCCAGCGGGTACTACCCGGCCTACGAGCAGTACTTC,CASGYYPAYEQYF
TRBJ2-1,NA,TRBV7-8,NA,TGTGCCAGCAGCCTTATGAGCTCCTACAATGAGCAGTTCTTC,CASSLMSSYNEQFF
TRBJ2-5,NA,TRBV5-5,NA,TGTGCCAGCAGCTCCCAAGGAGGGGGGGGAGAGACCCAGTACTTC,CASSSQGGGGETQYF
TRBJ1-5,NA,TRBV7-2,TRBD1,TGTGCCAGCAGGTTGACAGGGAGCAGCAATCAGCCCCAGCATTTT,CASRLTGSSNQPQHF
TRBJ1-1,NA,TRBV5-6,NA,TGTGCCAGCCCCTTAACGGGTCCAGCTTTCTTT,CASPLTGPAFF
TRBJ2-5,NA,TRBV5-1,TRBD1,TGCGCCAGCAGCTTAGGACAGGGGGCTAGAGAGACCCAGTACTTC,CASSLGQGARETQYF
TRBJ2-5,once,TRBV5-1,TRBD1,TGCGCCAGCAGCTATGGACAGGGGGACGGGGAGACCCAGTACTTC,CASSYGQGDGETQYF
TRBJ2-5,NA,TRBV20-1,TRBD2,TGCAGTGCAACTAGCGGGGAGACCCAGTACTTC,CSATSGETQYF
TRBJ1-6,NA,TRBV27,TRBD1,TGTGCCAGCAGTAAAAACCCCGGGACAGGTCTTCTCCTCCACTTT,CASSKNPGTGLLLHF
TRBJ1-1,NA,TRBV19,NA,TGTGCCAGTACCATGCGGAGAATTTTGAACACTGAAGCTTTCTTT,CASTMRRILNTEAFF
TRBJ2-7,NA,TRBV7-8,NA,TGTGCCAGCAGCTTAGGGGAGGTAACCTACGAGCAGTACTTC,CASSLGEVTYEQYF
TRBJ2-6,NA,TRBV9,NA,TGTGCCAGCAGCGTCCATTCAGGTGTCCGGTATGGGGCCAACGTCCTGACTTTC,CASSVHSGVRYGANVLTF
TRBJ2-1,NA,TRBV7-9,TRBD1,TGTGCCAGCAGCTTAGGCAGGGGGCGGAATGAGCAGTTCTTC,CASSLGRGRNEQFF
TRBJ2-7,once,TRBV27,TRBD2,TGTGCCAGCAGTTTTTCTAGCGGGGACTACGAGCAGTACTTC,CASSFSSGDYEQYF
TRBJ2-3,once,TRBV7-2,TRBD2,TGTGCCAGCACCCTGACTAGCGGGGGGGCAAGAGATACGCAGTATTTT,CASTLTSGGARDTQYF
TRBJ2-1,NA,TRBV6-5,TRBD2,TGTGCCAGCAGTTACCCTAGCGGGGGGGCTTCGGATGAGCAGTTCTTC,CASSYPSGGASDEQFF
TRBJ2-1,NA,TRBV7-9,TRBD2,TGTGCCAGCAGGCCTAAAGCGGGAGCCTACAATGAGCAGTTCTTC,CASRPKAGAYNEQFF
TRBJ1-5,NA,TRBV10-3,TRBD1,TGTGCCATCAGTGGCTCCCCCGGGGGACAGAGCAATCAGCCCCAGCATTTT,CAISGSPGGQSNQPQHF
TRBJ2-2,NA,TRBV7-2,NA,TGTGCCAGCAGCTTAGCCCTCTATGGGGAGCTGTTTTTT,CASSLALYGELFF
TRBJ1-2,NA,TRBV6-5,TRBD1,TGTGCCAGCAAGATCGACAGGGACAACTATGGCTACACCTTC,CASKIDRDNYGYTF
TRBJ1-2,NA,TRBV18,TRBD1,TGTGCCAGCTCACCAGACGCGATTAGGACAGGCTATGGCTACACCTTC,CASSPDAIRTGYGYTF
TRBJ1-6,NA,TRBV28,TRBD1,TGTGCCAGCAGTTTAGGGTACAGGGGCCTCCACTTT,CASSLGYRGLHF
TRBJ2-2,NA,TRBV4-2,TRBD1,TGTGCCAGCAGCCAAGATAGGGGACAGGGTAACACCGGGGAGCTGTTTTTT,CASSQDRGQGNTGELFF
TRBJ2-2,NA,TRBV3-1/TRBV3-2,TRBD2,TGTGCCAGCAGCCCTAGACTAGCGGGAGCCCCCCTTAGCACCGGGGAGCTGTTTTTT,CASSPRLAGAPLSTGELFF
TRBJ2-3,NA,TRBV3-1/TRBV3-2,TRBD2,TGTGCCAGCAGCCAAGCCGGGGGGGAGGATACGCAGTATTTT,CASSQAGGEDTQYF
TRBJ1-1,NA,TRBV6-2/TRBV6-3,TRBD1,TGTGCCAGCAGTTACGGGCAGGGGGAGGTCGAAGCTTTCTTT,CASSYGQGEVEAFF
TRBJ2-2,NA,TRBV28,NA,TGTGCCAGCACGACACCGAACACCGGGGAGCTGTTTTTT,CASTTPNTGELFF
TRBJ2-7,NA,TRBV5-1,TRBD2,TGCGCCAGCAGCTTGGGACTAGCGGGAGACGAGCAGTACTTC,CASSLGLAGDEQYF
TRBJ2-1,NA,TRBV19,NA,TGTGCCAGTAGTATTTTAGGGGACAATGAGCAGTTCTTC,CASSILGDNEQFF
TRBJ1-5,NA,TRBV7-2,TRBD1,TGTGCCAGCAGCGCAGGGGGTGGCAATCAGCCCCAGCATTTT,CASSAGGGNQPQHF
TRBJ1-2,NA,TRBV5-8,NA,TGTGCCAGCAGCGTTGACACTGACGGCTACACCTTC,CASSVDTDGYTF
TRBJ2-7,NA,TRBV7-9,NA,TGTGCCACTTCAGACGGGGCCTACGAGCAGTACTTC,CATSDGAYEQYF
TRBJ1-2,NA,TRBV6-5,NA,TGTGCCAGCAGACCGAGACAGCCTTCGGGAGATGGCTACACCTTC,CASRPRQPSGDGYTF
TRBJ2-3,few,TRBV14,NA,TGTGCCAGCAGCCAAGGGACAGCTCACGGCCGAGATACGCAGTATTTT,CASSQGTAHGRDTQYF
TRBJ2-5,NA,TRBV11-3,TRBD1,TGTGCCAGCAGCTTAAAAGGGACAGGGGTGGCCCAAGAGACCCAGTACTTC,CASSLKGTGVAQETQYF